This T cell receptor (beta chain) was observed in a study of beta chain features in type 1 diabetes (dated 2018 in TCRdb). For context, the study as a whole: Mean age, gender distribution, total cell number and subset yield were not different between patients and healthy donors. Across all samples, some 110,000,000 sorted cells were examined, and cell number per subset correlated strongly with RNA yield. The study compared TCRB repertoires of sorted circulating CD4+ T cell subsets between recently diagnosed type 1 diabetes patients and matched healthy donors. Regulatory and stem cell-like memory subsets were isolated from only 8 patients and roughly eight healthy donors, whereas naive and central memory subsets came from all 30 or so donors.

From each donor, a single peripheral blood sample of around 0.12 L on average was drawn into heparinised tubes. A BD FACSAria II and a panel including CD45RO, CCR7, CD25, CD127, CD95 and CD27 were used to sort naive, central memory, regulatory and stem cell-like memory CD4+ T cells. All sorted populations exceeded 98% purity. PBMCs were separated immediately by Lymphoprep density gradient centrifugation and were stained directly, without being cultured. To minimize batch effects, samples were stained and sorted in pairs, one healthy donor with one patient per experiment. All of the isolated RNA was reverse transcribed with the High Capacity cDNA Reverse Transcription Kit, so expressed TCRB transcripts were sequenced. Deep immunoSEQ sequencing was performed on naive, central memory and regulatory T cell samples, with an average of roughly 3.3 million total reads per sample. Sorted cells were lysed in RLT buffer, and RNA was extracted using DNase-treated RNeasy Micro or Mini kits according to cell number. To prevent cross-contamination, every cell subset was processed on its own, while patient and healthy donor samples were processed together. The immunoSEQ multiplex PCR was used to amplify TCRB sequences from cDNA, yielding 87-bp fragments that span the CDR3 region. Amplicons were sequenced on the Illumina HiSeq platform. The published analysis was carried out like this. PCR bias was corrected computationally using synthetic template baselines, and reads within Hamming distance 2 were collapsed, with unmergeable singletons discarded. Reads were aligned against IMGT to assign V, D and J genes, CDR3 length and insertions or deletions at six rearrangement sites. Clonotype counts were normalized to sorted cell number within each subset before computing true diversity and Gini coefficients with the tcR R package. The overlap coefficient, calculated on TCRB nucleotide sequences, was used to measure repertoire sharing. Out-of-frame TCRB sequences from naive cells were analyzed to stand in for the pre-selection repertoire. This is the immuneACCESS table as TCRdb keeps it, with only in-frame sequences that have V and J called. A part of the clones is gone; compared with another copy, unresolved V genes explain less than half, and the rest is unexplained. The V and J calls and clone size are taken from that table; D and trimming were inferred from the DNA. The sample table records hundreds of thousands of clones; 15% to 17% of these occur just once. The top ten hold under 0.095% of the sample.

About this clone itself: The antigen it recognizes is unknown. No quality values exist for individual bases; no much larger clone is one base distant.

Study-wide conclusions, independent of this receptor: Fewer insertions and more nucleotide deletions at VDJ recombination sites were observed in patients with type 1 diabetes, implying thymic rearrangement abnormalities. The naive, central memory and regulatory TCRB repertoires appeared to resemble one another more closely among patients than among healthy donors. Type 1 diabetes patients showed a moderate but significant shortening of TCRB CDR3 length in all four CD4+ subsets. Because cDNA was sequenced instead of genomic DNA, activated cells with high expression could be over-represented, although the groups did not differ in activation or CD3 levels. Because small numbers of individuals were included in the HLA sub-analyses, any influence of HLA type on TCRB rearrangement was left unresolved. Shorter templates might be favored by PCR, yet because patient and control samples were amplified and corrected together, any such skew would affect both groups equally.

V ends up 2 bases short and J 4 bases short, with an unmatched junction base count of 12. As encoded in the germline V gene, CDR1 is SGHDN while CDR2 is FVKESK. The CDR3, cysteine through phenylalanine, is 17 amino acids long. The CDR3 DNA has 51 bases and is translated from base 1. The receptor was derived from a man aged 18 to 29 in good health. The sample was naive CD4+ T cells from blood. The cell subset or site label of this sample denotes: true naive CD4+ T cells. The sequence is built from TRBV14 and TRBJ2-5; TRBD2 agrees with 8 junctional bases. This receptor has the CDR3 CASSQKGAGASGETQYF. The sequenced DNA: TGTGCCAGCAGCCAAAAAGGAGCGGGGGCGAGTGGAGAGACCCAGTACTTC.